The present T cell receptor (beta chain) was sequenced within a study of graft-versus-host responses after intestinal transplantation. Study in general: Each transplant was multivisceral, liver-intestinal, or isolated intestinal. Anti-thymocyte globulin induction was given to all recipients, followed by tacrolimus and steroids for roughly three years.

Some clones are missing from TCRdb's copy, which holds only in-frame ones; the method was immunoSEQ multiplex PCR. The sample lists tens of thousands of clones; 94% were seen once. The CDR3 sequence is 16 residues long. Germline lookup yields CDR1 SGDLS and CDR2 YYNGEE. V lost 5 bases and J lost 3; bases outside the gene matches: 11. This clone has just one count. This chain links TRBV9 with TRBJ2-7, with TRBD2 matching over 10 bases. The sample in question was PBMCs, obtained 156 days after intestinal transplant. This receptor was obtained from a human patient who received an intestinal transplant, so some T cells may come from the graft donor. The CDR3 nucleotides are TGTGCCAGCAGTCTAGGGATAGCGGGGGGTGGCTACGAGCAGTACTTC. It specifies CASSLGIAGGGYEQYF. Looking up the rest from reference TRBV9 and TRBJ2-7 gives the full variable domain: DSGVTQTPKHLITATGQRVTLRCSPRSGDLSVYWYQQSLDQGLQFLIQYYNGEERAKGNILERFSAQQFPDLHSELNLSSLELGDSALYFCASSLGIAGGGYEQYFGPGTRLTVT.